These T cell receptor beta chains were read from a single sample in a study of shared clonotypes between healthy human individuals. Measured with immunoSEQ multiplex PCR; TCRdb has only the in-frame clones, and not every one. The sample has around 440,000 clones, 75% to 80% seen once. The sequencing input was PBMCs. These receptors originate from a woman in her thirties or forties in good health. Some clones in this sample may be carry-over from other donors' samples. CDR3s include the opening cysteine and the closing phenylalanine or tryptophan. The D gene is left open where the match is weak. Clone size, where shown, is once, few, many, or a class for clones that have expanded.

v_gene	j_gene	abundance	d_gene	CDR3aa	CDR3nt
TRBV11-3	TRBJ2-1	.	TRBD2	CASSGLAGQQFF	TGTGCCAGCAGCGGACTAGCGGGACAGCAGTTCTTC
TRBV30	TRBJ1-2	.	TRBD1	CAWSVRQGVDGYTF	TGTGCCTGGAGTGTAAGACAGGGGGTTGATGGCTACACCTTC
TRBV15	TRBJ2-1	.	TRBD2	CATSRASGRYEQFF	TGTGCCACCAGCAGGGCTAGCGGGAGGTATGAGCAGTTCTTC
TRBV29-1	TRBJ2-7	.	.	CSVDLGGSGEQYF	TGCAGCGTTGACCTCGGCGGTTCGGGCGAGCAGTACTTC
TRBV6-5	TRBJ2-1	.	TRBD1	CASSYGGRGLYEQFF	TGTGCCAGCAGTTACGGCGGCAGGGGGCTTTATGAGCAGTTCTTC
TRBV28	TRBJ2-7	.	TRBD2	CAGRWQAGGTYEQYF	TGTGCCGGCCGATGGCAAGCGGGAGGGACCTACGAGCAGTACTTC
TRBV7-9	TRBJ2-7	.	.	CASSSTFQVGSYEQYF	TGTGCCAGCAGCTCAACATTCCAAGTGGGATCCTACGAGCAGTACTTC
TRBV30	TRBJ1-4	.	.	CAWSWGTEKLFF	TGTGCCTGGAGTTGGGGGACTGAAAAACTGTTTTTT
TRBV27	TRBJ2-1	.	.	CASSPGAGRGGAVQFF	TGTGCCAGCAGTCCCGGCGCCGGTCGGGGTGGTGCGGTTCAGTTCTTC
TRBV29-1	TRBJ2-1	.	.	CSARTVYNEQFF	TGCAGCGCTCGGACTGTCTACAATGAGCAGTTCTTC
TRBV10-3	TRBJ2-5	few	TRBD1	CASSRDRAETQYF	TGTGCCAGCTCCCGGGACAGGGCGGAGACCCAGTACTTC
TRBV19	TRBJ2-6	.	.	CASSTPTGFTGANVLTF	TGTGCCAGTAGTACCCCTACAGGGTTCACTGGGGCCAACGTCCTGACTTTC
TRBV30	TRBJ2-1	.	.	CAWSGGIPYSEQFF	TGCGCCTGGAGTGGGGGGATCCCTTACAGTGAGCAGTTCTTC
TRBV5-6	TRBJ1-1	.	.	CASSLRVVPNTEAFF	TGTGCCAGCAGCTTGCGGGTAGTACCGAACACTGAAGCTTTCTTT
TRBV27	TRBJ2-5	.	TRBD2	CASSSRLAGETQYF	TGTGCCAGCAGTTCCCGACTAGCGGGAGAGACCCAGTACTTC
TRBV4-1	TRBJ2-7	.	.	CASSQETAAEQYF	TGCGCCAGCAGCCAAGAGACGGCTGCCGAGCAGTACTTC
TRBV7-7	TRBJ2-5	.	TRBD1	CASSLGQRETQYF	TGTGCCAGCAGCTTGGGACAGAGGGAGACCCAGTACTTC
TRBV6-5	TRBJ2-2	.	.	CASRRQGNTGELFF	TGTGCCAGCAGACGCCAGGGAAACACCGGGGAGCTGTTTTTT
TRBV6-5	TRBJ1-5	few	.	CASRQTGGNQPQHF	TGTGCCAGCAGACAGACAGGAGGCAATCAGCCCCAGCATTTT
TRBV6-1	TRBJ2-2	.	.	CASSELGRSGELFF	TGTGCCAGCAGTGAACTGGGACGGTCCGGGGAGCTGTTTTTT
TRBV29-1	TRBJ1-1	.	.	CSVVRGTNTEAFF	TGCAGCGTAGTAAGGGGGACGAACACTGAAGCTTTCTTT
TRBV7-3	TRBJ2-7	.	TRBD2	CASSSGTSGRAESHEQYF	TGTGCCAGCAGCTCAGGGACTAGCGGGAGGGCCGAAAGCCACGAGCAGTACTTC
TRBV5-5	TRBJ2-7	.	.	CASSLGPGASYEQYF	TGTGCCAGCAGCTTGGGGCCAGGGGCCTCCTACGAGCAGTACTTC
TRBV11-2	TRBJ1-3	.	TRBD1	CASSLARGAENTIYF	TGTGCCAGCAGCTTAGCCAGGGGGGCAGAAAACACCATATATTTT
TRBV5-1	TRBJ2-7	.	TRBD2	CASSSGLSSYEQYF	TGCGCCAGCAGCTCGGGACTATCCTCCTACGAGCAGTACTTC
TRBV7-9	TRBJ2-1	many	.	CASSSQSSYNEQFF	TGTGCCAGCAGCTCCCAGAGCTCCTACAATGAGCAGTTCTTC
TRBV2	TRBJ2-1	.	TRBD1	CASRAGTGALNEQFF	TGTGCCAGCAGGGCCGGGACAGGGGCCCTTAATGAGCAGTTCTTC
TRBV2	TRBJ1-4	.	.	CASSDERIWRPNEKLFF	TGTGCCAGCAGTGACGAGCGCATTTGGCGGCCTAATGAAAAACTGTTTTTT
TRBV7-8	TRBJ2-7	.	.	CASSPARYEQYF	TGTGCCAGCAGCCCCGCCCGATACGAGCAGTACTTC
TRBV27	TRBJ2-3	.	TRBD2	CASSSSGRTTDTQYF	TGTGCCAGCAGTTCGAGCGGGAGGACCACAGATACGCAGTATTTT
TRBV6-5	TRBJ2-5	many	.	CASSPPGQETQYF	TGTGCCAGCAGTCCTCCGGGACAAGAGACCCAGTACTTC
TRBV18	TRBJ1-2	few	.	CASSPLTGFYGYTF	TGTGCCAGCTCACCCCTGACAGGCTTCTATGGCTACACCTTC
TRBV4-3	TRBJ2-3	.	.	CASSQDPASTDTQYF	TGCGCCAGCAGCCAAGATCCAGCCAGCACAGATACGCAGTATTTT
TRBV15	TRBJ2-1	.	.	CATSRGGNYNEQFF	TGTGCCACCAGCAGAGGTGGCAACTACAATGAGCAGTTCTTC
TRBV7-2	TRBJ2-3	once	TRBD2	CASSLESSGRKADTQYF	TGTGCCAGCAGCTTAGAGAGTAGCGGGAGAAAGGCAGATACGCAGTATTTT
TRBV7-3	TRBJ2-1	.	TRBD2	CASSLGTSGIREQFF	TGTGCCAGCAGCTTAGGGACTAGCGGGATTCGAGAGCAGTTCTTC
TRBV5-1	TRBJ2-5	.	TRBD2	CASSDSAGVETQYF	TGCGCCAGCAGCGACTCAGCGGGAGTAGAGACCCAGTACTTC
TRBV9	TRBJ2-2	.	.	CASTDTGELFF	TGTGCCAGCACGGACACCGGGGAGCTGTTTTTT
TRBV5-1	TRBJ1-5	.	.	CASSPQGGGGQPQHF	TGCGCCAGCAGCCCGCAGGGAGGAGGCGGTCAGCCCCAGCATTTT
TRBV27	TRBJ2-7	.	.	CASTRSPGSEQYF	TGTGCCAGCACGCGGAGCCCGGGTAGTGAGCAGTACTTC
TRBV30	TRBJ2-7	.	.	CAWSVESYEQYF	TGTGCCTGGAGTGTAGAGTCCTACGAGCAGTACTTC
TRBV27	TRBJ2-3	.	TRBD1	CASSPDRVPGDTQYF	TGTGCCAGCAGTCCGGACAGGGTACCGGGAGATACGCAGTATTTT
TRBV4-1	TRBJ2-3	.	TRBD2	CASSQTLAGGGDTQYF	TGCGCCAGCAGCCAGACCCTAGCGGGAGGTGGGGATACGCAGTATTTT
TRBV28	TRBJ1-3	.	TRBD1	CASSLAGGYGNTIYF	TGTGCCAGCAGTTTAGCAGGGGGCTATGGAAACACCATATATTTT
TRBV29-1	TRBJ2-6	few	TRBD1	CSVADTGGTGANVLTF	TGCAGCGTAGCCGATACAGGGGGAACTGGGGCCAACGTCCTGACTTTC